A selection of T cell receptor beta chains follows, all from one sample in a study of T cell changes during pregnancy in multiple sclerosis. Libraries were prepared by immunoSEQ multiplex PCR; TCRdb keeps only in-frame clonotypes and omits some of them. Among 38,000 or so clones, around 90% were seen once, and the ten largest hold about 0.51%. Sequenced here: CD4+ T cells from peripheral blood mononuclear cells, sampled in the second trimester of pregnancy. These receptor sequences come from a female donor with multiple sclerosis, enrolled in a pregnancy study. Each CDR3 is given with its conserved first and last residue. Fields, in order: J gene, D gene, clone size, V gene, CDR3 DNA, CDR3 protein. The D gene is left open where the match is weak. Size tells how often a clone was seen (once, few, many) or the class of an expanded clone, and some rows leave it out.

TRBJ2-2 | TRBD1 | NA | TRBV7-6 | TGTGCCAGCAGCTACGGACAGGGGACCGGGGAGCTGTTTTTT | CASSYGQGTGELFF
TRBJ2-7 | NA | once | TRBV28 | TGTGCCAGCAGTTTGCGAGGGTACGAGCAGTACTTC | CASSLRGYEQYF
TRBJ2-1 | TRBD2 | NA | TRBV7-2 | TGTGCCAGCAGCTTGATGACTAGCGGGATTAGGGTTAGTAATGAGCAGTTCTTC | CASSLMTSGIRVSNEQFF
TRBJ1-5 | TRBD1 | NA | TRBV7-9 | TGTGCCAGCAGCTTAGGACAGGGAGATCAGCCCCAGCATTTT | CASSLGQGDQPQHF
TRBJ2-1 | NA | NA | TRBV19 | TGTGCCAGTCATCAGACCGGGACTTCATCGGGCGATGAGCAGTTCTTC | CASHQTGTSSGDEQFF
TRBJ2-3 | TRBD2 | NA | TRBV7-2 | TGTGCCAGCAGCTCCGCTCGGCTAGCGGGAGGACTGGGCACAGATACGCAGTATTTT | CASSSARLAGGLGTDTQYF
TRBJ2-7 | TRBD1 | once | TRBV28 | TGTGCCAGCAGTACTATGGGAACCGGGACAGTCTCCTACGAGCAGTACTTC | CASSTMGTGTVSYEQYF
TRBJ2-5 | TRBD2 | NA | TRBV7-6 | TGTGCCAGCAGCTCGAGACTAGCGTTTGAGACCCAGTACTTC | CASSSRLAFETQYF
TRBJ2-5 | NA | NA | TRBV27 | TGTGCCAGCAGTTTACGTTACAGGGTTGGGGCCGAGACCCAGTACTTC | CASSLRYRVGAETQYF
TRBJ2-7 | TRBD1 | NA | TRBV4-3 | TGCGCCAGCAGCCAAGTGACAGGGATTCGATACGAGCAGTACTTC | CASSQVTGIRYEQYF
TRBJ1-5 | NA | few | TRBV14 | TGTGCCAGCAGCCATCAGGGATATAGCAATCAGCCCCAGCATTTT | CASSHQGYSNQPQHF
TRBJ2-2 | NA | NA | TRBV25-1 | TGTGCCAGCACCTTTAAGGGAGACACAAACACCGGGGAGCTGTTTTTT | CASTFKGDTNTGELFF
TRBJ2-1 | NA | NA | TRBV7-2 | TGTGCCAGCGGGAGGAGGGAGTCCTACAATGAGCAGTTCTTC | CASGRRESYNEQFF
TRBJ2-5 | TRBD2 | NA | TRBV19 | TGTGCCAGTAGTAGGGGACTAGCGGGAAGAGAGACCCAGTACTTC | CASSRGLAGRETQYF
TRBJ2-3 | TRBD2 | NA | TRBV27 | TGTGCCAGCAGTTTATTGCTCACTAGCGGGAGGAAGACAGATACGCAGTATTTT | CASSLLLTSGRKTDTQYF
TRBJ2-1 | NA | NA | TRBV4-3 | TGCGCCAGCAGCCAACGACCTGGTGGGAGTGGGGATGAGCAGTTCTTC | CASSQRPGGSGDEQFF
TRBJ2-1 | NA | NA | TRBV2 | TGTGCCAGCAGGGACAGTGTGCGATACAATGAGCAGTTCTTC | CASRDSVRYNEQFF
TRBJ1-1 | NA | NA | TRBV6-4 | TGTGCCAGCAGTGAGTCGGGGAACACTGAAGCTTTCTTT | CASSESGNTEAFF
TRBJ2-5 | NA | NA | TRBV4-3 | TGCGCCAGCAGCCAAGATGAGGCCTTATCGGAGACCCAGTACTTC | CASSQDEALSETQYF
TRBJ2-1 | NA | NA | TRBV7-6 | TGTGCCAGCATGCGGGCGGGAAAGAGCAATGAGCAGTTCTTC | CASMRAGKSNEQFF
TRBJ2-1 | TRBD2 | NA | TRBV5-1 | TGCGCCAGCAGTTTTACTAGCGGGAGCTACAATGAGCAGTTCTTC | CASSFTSGSYNEQFF
TRBJ2-2 | TRBD1 | once | TRBV6-4 | TGTGCCAGCAGTTTGGACAGGGGGTCGGAGCTGTTTTTT | CASSLDRGSELFF
TRBJ2-1 | TRBD2 | NA | TRBV19 | TGTGCCAGTAGTATAGGACTAGCCGTAGATGAGCAGTTCTTC | CASSIGLAVDEQFF
TRBJ2-2 | TRBD2 | NA | TRBV7-6 | TGTGCCAGCAGCTTAATCTTAAGGACTAGCGGGAGCTCGCTTTCCACCGGGGAGCTGTTTTTT | CASSLILRTSGSSLSTGELFF
TRBJ1-2 | TRBD1 | NA | TRBV6-5 | TGTGCCAGCAGTTACTTGGGACAGGGTTATGGCTACACCTTC | CASSYLGQGYGYTF
TRBJ1-1 | TRBD1 | NA | TRBV7-2 | TGTGCCAGCACCAAAATGACAGGGACATTGAACACTGAAGCTTTCTTT | CASTKMTGTLNTEAFF
TRBJ2-5 | NA | NA | TRBV5-1 | TGCGCCAGCAGCTTAGGACTGATTCAAGAGACCCAGTACTTC | CASSLGLIQETQYF
TRBJ1-1 | TRBD1 | NA | TRBV5-6 | TGTGCCAGCAGCTTACCAGGGGGAAACACTGAAGCTTTCTTT | CASSLPGGNTEAFF
TRBJ2-5 | NA | NA | TRBV9 | TGTGCCAGCAGCCTCGGACAGAATTCGTACCAAGAGACCCAGTACTTC | CASSLGQNSYQETQYF
TRBJ2-2 | TRBD1 | NA | TRBV6-5 | TGTGCCAGCAGTTTCCTGGGACAGACCAACACCGGGGAGCTGTTTTTT | CASSFLGQTNTGELFF
TRBJ2-7 | NA | NA | TRBV9 | TGTGCCAGCAGCGTAGCAGGGTTCCACGAGCAGTACTTC | CASSVAGFHEQYF
TRBJ1-2 | TRBD1 | NA | TRBV6-1 | TGTGCCAGCAGTGAACTTGGACAGGGAGGCGGCTACACCTTC | CASSELGQGGGYTF
TRBJ2-2 | TRBD2 | once | TRBV6-6 | TGTGCCGTCAAGGTGGGGGAGGGCCGTGGCACCGGGGAGCTGTTTTTT | CAVKVGEGRGTGELFF
TRBJ2-2 | TRBD1 | NA | TRBV7-9 | TGTGCCAGCAGCCGACAGGGATACACCGGGGAGCTGTTTTTT | CASSRQGYTGELFF
TRBJ2-1 | TRBD2 | NA | TRBV19 | TGTGCCAGTAGTATAGTGGAAGCGGGAGAGGGAAATGAGCAGTTCTTC | CASSIVEAGEGNEQFF
TRBJ2-2 | TRBD2 | once | TRBV7-7 | TGTGCTAGCAGTCAGAGCGGGAGTGGCACCGGGGAGCTGTTTTTT | CASSQSGSGTGELFF
TRBJ2-3 | NA | NA | TRBV7-9 | TGTGCCAGCAGCTCGACAGATACGCAGTATTTT | CASSSTDTQYF
TRBJ1-1 | TRBD1 | NA | TRBV4-3 | TGCGCCAGCAGCCTCACCGCCGGGACAGGTCTATCCGAAGCTTTCTTT | CASSLTAGTGLSEAFF
TRBJ2-1 | NA | NA | TRBV13 | TGTGCCAGCAGCTCCGAGCTGGCGGGGACTTCCTACAATGAGCAGTTCTTC | CASSSELAGTSYNEQFF
TRBJ2-1 | TRBD1 | once | TRBV6-6 | TGTGCCAGCAGTAAGGGACAGGGGCGGGATGAGCAGTTCTTC | CASSKGQGRDEQFF
TRBJ1-1 | NA | NA | TRBV29-1 | TGCAGGGTACAAGGACACCTGAACACTGAAGCTTTCTTT | CRVQGHLNTEAFF
TRBJ1-2 | TRBD1 | once | TRBV28 | TGTGCCAGCAGAGTGACAGGGGGAATGGGTGGCTACACCTTC | CASRVTGGMGGYTF
TRBJ1-5 | NA | NA | TRBV28 | TGTGCCAGCAGTTCGGGGGGGGGCAATCAGCCCCAGCATTTT | CASSSGGGNQPQHF
TRBJ1-1 | NA | NA | TRBV2 | TGTGCCAGCAGTGGTCAGGGAAATGAAGCTTTCTTT | CASSGQGNEAFF
TRBJ2-2 | TRBD1 | NA | TRBV19 | TGTGCCAGTAGACCACAGGGGTCGGACGGGGAGCTGTTTTTT | CASRPQGSDGELFF
TRBJ2-7 | NA | NA | TRBV30 | TGTGCCTGGAGTGTACGGGGGACGGGCTACGAGCAGTACTTC | CAWSVRGTGYEQYF
TRBJ2-1 | TRBD2 | NA | TRBV7-2 | TGTGCCAGCAGCTTAGAGGGGCGGGAGGTTACAATGACGCAGTTCTTC | CASSLEGREVTMTQFF